The TCR beta chain under discussion was sequenced for a study of neurological immune-mediated disorders. The study, taken as a whole, reports: HTLV-1-associated myelopathy displayed the greatest TCR clonal expansion, and multiple sclerosis exhibited the smallest, lower than that of healthy controls. No CDR3 amino acid sequences recurred among expanded clones across subjects, suggesting private repertoires in all groups.

This clonotype was observed many times. Its antigen is undetermined. The CDR3 spans 16 residues. With 3 bases clipped from V and 3 bases from J, the junction kept 11 bases outside the gene matches. The germline CDR1 and CDR2 sequences are SGHRS and YFSETQ. The making of cDNA relied on 5'RACE with 10-nucleotide random UMIs. TCRdb reprocessed the 5' RACE reads with MiXCR, giving one entry per CDR3 protein. The table shows approximately 130,000 distinct CDR3 sequences, with roughly 3.4% occurring only once. The sequence derives from a woman in her twenties or thirties with multiple sclerosis. The chain carries TRBV5-1 and TRBJ1-1, with TRBD1 identical over 7 bases. Sequencing input: PBMCs. DNA for the CDR3: TGCGCCAGCAGCTCACAACCACAGGGGCTAGACACTGAAGCTTTCTTT. Its translation is CASSSQPQGLDTEAFF.